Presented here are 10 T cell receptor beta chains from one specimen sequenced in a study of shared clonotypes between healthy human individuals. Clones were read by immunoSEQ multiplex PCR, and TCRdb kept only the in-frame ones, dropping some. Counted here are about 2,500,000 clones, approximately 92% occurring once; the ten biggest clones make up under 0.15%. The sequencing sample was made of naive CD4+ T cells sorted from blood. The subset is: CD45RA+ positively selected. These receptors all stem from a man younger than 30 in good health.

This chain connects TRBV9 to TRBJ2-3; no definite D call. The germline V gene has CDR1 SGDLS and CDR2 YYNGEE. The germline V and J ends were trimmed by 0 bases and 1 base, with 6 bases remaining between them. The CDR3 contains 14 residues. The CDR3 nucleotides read TGTGCCAGCAGCGTAGAGATCCGCACAGATACGCAGTATTTT. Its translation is CASSVEIRTDTQYF.

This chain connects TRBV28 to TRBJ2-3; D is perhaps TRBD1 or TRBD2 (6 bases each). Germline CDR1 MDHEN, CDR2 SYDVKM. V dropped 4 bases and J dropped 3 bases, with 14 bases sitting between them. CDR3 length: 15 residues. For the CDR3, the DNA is TGTGCCAGCAGTTGGGGTGGGGGGCTAACAGATACGCAGTATTTT. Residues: CASSWGGGLTDTQYF.

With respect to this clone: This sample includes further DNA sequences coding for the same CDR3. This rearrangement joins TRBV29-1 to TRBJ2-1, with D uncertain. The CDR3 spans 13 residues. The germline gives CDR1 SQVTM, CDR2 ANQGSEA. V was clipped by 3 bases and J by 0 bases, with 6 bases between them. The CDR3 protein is CSVDSSSYNEQFF. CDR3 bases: TGCAGCGTTGACTCGAGCTCCTACAATGAGCAGTTCTTC.

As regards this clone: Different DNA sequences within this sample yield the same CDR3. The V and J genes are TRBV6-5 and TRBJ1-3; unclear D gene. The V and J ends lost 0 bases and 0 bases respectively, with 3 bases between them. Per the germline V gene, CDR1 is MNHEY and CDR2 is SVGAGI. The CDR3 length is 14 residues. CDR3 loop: CASSYSFSGNTIYF. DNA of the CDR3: TGTGCCAGCAGTTACTCGTTCTCTGGAAACACCATATATTTT.

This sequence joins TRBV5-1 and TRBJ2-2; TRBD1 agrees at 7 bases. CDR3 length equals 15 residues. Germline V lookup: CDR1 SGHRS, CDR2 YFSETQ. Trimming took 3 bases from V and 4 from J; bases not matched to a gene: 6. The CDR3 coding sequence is TGCGCCAGCAGCTCCCAGGGGGTGAGCACCGGGGAGCTGTTTTTT. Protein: CASSSQGVSTGELFF.

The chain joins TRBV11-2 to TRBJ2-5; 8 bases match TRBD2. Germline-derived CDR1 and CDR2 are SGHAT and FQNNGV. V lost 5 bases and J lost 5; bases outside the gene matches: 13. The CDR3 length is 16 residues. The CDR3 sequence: CASSPTPWAGGETQYF. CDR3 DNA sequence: TGTGCCAGCAGCCCGACCCCCTGGGCGGGGGGTGAGACCCAGTACTTC.

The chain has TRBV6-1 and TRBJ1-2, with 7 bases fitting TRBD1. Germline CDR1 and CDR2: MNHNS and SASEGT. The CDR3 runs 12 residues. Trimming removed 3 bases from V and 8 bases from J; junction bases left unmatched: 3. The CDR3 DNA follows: TGTGCCAGCAGTGAGACAGGGCGAGGCTACACCTTC. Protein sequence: CASSETGRGYTF.

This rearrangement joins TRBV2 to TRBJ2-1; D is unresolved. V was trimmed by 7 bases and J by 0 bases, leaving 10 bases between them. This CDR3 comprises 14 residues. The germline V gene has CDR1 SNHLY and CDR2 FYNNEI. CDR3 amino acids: CASKAPPSYNEQFF. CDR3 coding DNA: TGTGCCAGCAAGGCCCCCCCCTCCTACAATGAGCAGTTCTTC.

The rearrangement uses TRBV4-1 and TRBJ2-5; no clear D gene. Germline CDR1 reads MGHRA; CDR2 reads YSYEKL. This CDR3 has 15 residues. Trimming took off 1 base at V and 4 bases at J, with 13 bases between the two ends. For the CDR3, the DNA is TGCGCCAGCAGCCAAGTTGCAGATACCTTAGAGACCCAGTACTTC. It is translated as CASSQVADTLETQYF.

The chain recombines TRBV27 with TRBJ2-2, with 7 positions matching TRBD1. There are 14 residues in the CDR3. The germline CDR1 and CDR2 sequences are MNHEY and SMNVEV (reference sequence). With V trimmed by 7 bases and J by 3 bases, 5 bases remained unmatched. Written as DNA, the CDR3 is TGTGCCAGCAAGGGGGCGAGGGACACCGGGGAGCTGTTTTTT. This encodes CASKGARDTGELFF.